This T cell receptor (beta chain) was sequenced in a study of vaccination and CD4 T cells after COVID-19. Treatment given: roughly 11-day PBMC culture with coronavirus spike peptide pools or control peptides (ViraFEST assay). Negative-selection isolation of CD4+ T cells was performed after ten to eleven days of culture. Sequenced with the Oncomine TCR Beta short-read assay was DNA taken from cultured CD4+ T cells. TCRdb redid the calling of the PCR reads with MiXCR, one entry per CDR3 protein. The sample shows about 12,000 distinct CDR3 sequences, less than 80% of them seen only once. V gave up 5 bases and J gave up 5 bases; unmatched junction bases: 7. In germline, CDR1 is SEHNR, CDR2 FQNEAQ (reference sequence). This CDR3 region has 15 residues. This clonotype has only a few counts. What it binds is unknown.

The source is a human donor who had recovered from COVID-19. Source: CD4+ T cells from blood, cultured in vitro, taken before SARS-CoV-2 vaccination. The chain carries TRBV7-9 and TRBJ2-2; 8 bases agree with TRBD1. The CDR3 loop is CASSRGTGKTGELFF. CDR3 DNA sequence: TGTGCCAGCAGCCGCGGGACAGGAAAAACCGGGGAGCTGTTTTTT.